This passage covers 4 T cell receptor beta chains from one sample sequenced in a study of cytomegalovirus exposure and HLA in healthy donors. PCR involved 60 Vbeta and 13 Jbeta primers. Assay: immunoSEQ multiplex PCR; the TCRdb copy retains only in-frame clones and omits some. The repertoire holds under 200,000 clones, with approximately 86% as singletons. Sequencing used PBMCs. All receptors derive from a woman between 25 and 40 years old in good health and CMV-seronegative.

The chain couples TRBV5-6 to TRBJ1-1; D is unclear. The germline gives CDR1 SGHDT, CDR2 YYEEEE. Trimming left V 0 bases short and J 9 bases short, with 18 bases between. This CDR3 has 15 amino acids. The CDR3 sequence is CASSLVRVGRGQAFF. The CDR3 DNA reads as TGTGCCAGCAGCTTGGTAAGGGTGGGGAGAGGCCAAGCTTTCTTT.

This clone appeared a few times. The genes are TRBV2 and TRBJ2-3, with D perhaps matching TRBD2 (7 bases). V dropped 4 bases and J dropped 3 bases, with 14 bases sitting between them. Germline assignment: CDR1 SNHLY and CDR2 FYNNEI. This CDR3 comprises 15 residues. CDR3 DNA sequence: TGTGCCAGCAGTGGGAGGAGGGGGGGGACAGATACGCAGTATTTT. This encodes CASSGRRGGTDTQYF. Filled out from reference TRBV2 and TRBJ2-3, the complete variable domain reads EPEVTQTPSHQVTQMGQEVILRCVPISNHLYFYWYRQILGQKVEFLVSFYNNEISEKSEIFDDQFSVERPDGSNFTLKIRSTKLEDSAMYFCASSGRRGGTDTQYFGPGTRLTVL.

This clone was detected once. The chain uses TRBV2 and TRBJ2-3; TRBD2 agrees at 15 bases. V lost 6 bases, J lost 0 bases, and 7 bases stayed unmatched. The CDR3 runs to 18 residues. The V gene's germline CDR1 is SNHLY and CDR2 FYNNEI. CDR3: CASRGLAGGKASTDTQYF. CDR3 DNA: TGTGCCAGCAGAGGACTAGCGGGGGGGAAGGCTAGCACAGATACGCAGTATTTT. The whole variable domain, remainder taken from reference TRBV2 and TRBJ2-3, is EPEVTQTPSHQVTQMGQEVILRCVPISNHLYFYWYRQILGQKVEFLVSFYNNEISEKSEIFDDQFSVERPDGSNFTLKIRSTKLEDSAMYFCASRGLAGGKASTDTQYFGPGTRLTVL.

This chain uses TRBV4-1 with TRBJ1-1, with D hard to call. V lost 5 bases and J lost 6, with 16 bases in between. CDR1 is MGHRA, CDR2 YSYEKL, per germline. The CDR3 is made up of 14 amino acids. In nucleotides, the CDR3 is TGCGCCAGCAGCTTAGGCCCCCGTAGCGCTGAAGCTTTCTTT. Residues: CASSLGPRSAEAFF.